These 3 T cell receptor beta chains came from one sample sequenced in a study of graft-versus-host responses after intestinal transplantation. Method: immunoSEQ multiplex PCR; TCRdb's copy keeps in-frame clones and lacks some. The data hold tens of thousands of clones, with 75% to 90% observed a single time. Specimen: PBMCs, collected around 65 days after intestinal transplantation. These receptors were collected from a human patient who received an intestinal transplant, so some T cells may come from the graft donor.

In DNA, the CDR3 is TGTGCCAGCAGCTTAAGCAGGGGCCGATCACCCCTCCACTTT. The encoded protein is CASSLSRGRSPLHF. V and J are TRBV7-2 and TRBJ1-6; D may be TRBD1 (6 bases). Trimming pared 2 bases from V and 10 bases from J, leaving 12 bases between. Germline V gene data show CDR1 as SGHTA and CDR2 as FQGNSA. The CDR3 length is 14 residues.

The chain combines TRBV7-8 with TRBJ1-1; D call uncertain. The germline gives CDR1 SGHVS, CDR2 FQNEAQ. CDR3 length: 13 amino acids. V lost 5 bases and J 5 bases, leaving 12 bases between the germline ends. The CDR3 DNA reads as TGTGCCAGCAGCGCCACAACAGAGACTGAAGCTTTCTTT. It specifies CASSATTETEAFF.

The CDR3 loop reads CAWSHRVNEQFF. The DNA of the CDR3 is TGTGCCTGGAGTCACAGGGTCAATGAGCAGTTCTTC. The chain combines TRBV30 with TRBJ2-1, with D possibly TRBD1 on 6 matching bases. The CDR3 runs 12 residues. Trimming stripped 2 bases from V and 6 bases from J, with 8 bases between. Germline V gene lookup returns CDR1 GTSNPN and CDR2 SVGIG (reference sequence).